Shown below are 20 T cell receptor beta chains from a single sample sequenced in a study of OX40 agonist ivuxolimab in advanced cancers. Library preparation used the immunoSEQ multiplex PCR assay. In its TCRdb copy, this immuneACCESS table keeps in-frame sequences only and misses some clones. Where compared with another copy, unresolved V genes explain less than half of these, and the others have no known cause. In this sample the table shows around 57,000 clones, 70% to 85% of which occur a single time. The leading ten clones occupy roughly 2.4% of the sample. Sequencing used CD4+ or CD8+ T cells sorted from blood, obtained in a trial of the OX40 agonist ivuxolimab. Source of these receptors: an adult with an advanced solid tumor such as melanoma, head and neck, liver or kidney cancer.

The chain recombines TRBV6-6 with TRBJ2-7; 7 bases are shared with TRBD1. V dropped 0 bases and J dropped 2; count of bases not matched to a gene: 4. Germline loops: CDR1 MNHNY, CDR2 SVGAGI (reference sequence). This CDR3 comprises 15 residues. The CDR3 sequence is CASSYSTGRTYEQYF. CDR3 DNA: TGTGCCAGCAGTTACTCGACAGGGCGAACCTACGAGCAGTACTTC.

The rearrangement links TRBV6-6 to TRBJ2-2; perhaps TRBD2 as D (5 bases). This CDR3 has 16 amino acids. V lost 5 bases to trimming and J lost 6 bases, with 19 bases between them. CDR1 and CDR2 (germline): MNHNY, SVGAGI (reference sequence). The CDR3 DNA reads TGTGCCAGCAGTCACGGGGAGTGGGTAGGGTCCGGGGAGCTGTTTTTT. Its translation: CASSHGEWVGSGELFF.

This clone showed up just a few times. The rearrangement links TRBV19 to TRBJ1-5; a possible D gene is TRBD1 (6 bases). CDR1 and CDR2 (germline): LNHDA, SQIVND (reference sequence). The CDR3 totals 13 residues. The ends were cut back, 5 bases at V and 4 bases at J, with 9 bases in the middle. The CDR3 DNA is TGTGCCAGTAGTCGGACAGTGAATCAGCCCCAGCATTTT. The encoded protein is CASSRTVNQPQHF.

V usage is TRBV4-1 and J usage is TRBJ1-1; the match to TRBD1 covers 7 bases. V lost 4 bases to trimming and J lost 1 base; unmatched junction nucleotides: 9. The length of the CDR3 is 16 residues. The V gene's germline CDR1 is MGHRA and CDR2 YSYEKL. In DNA form, the CDR3 reads TGCGCCAGCAGCCTTTCTCCGGGACAGACGAACACTGAAGCTTTCTTT. Translated: CASSLSPGQTNTEAFF.

This clone was counted a few times. J is TRBJ1-1 and V is TRBV2; weak D call: TRBD1 (6 bases). The CDR3 consists of 13 residues. CDR1 and CDR2 (germline): SNHLY, FYNNEI. Trimming pared 5 bases from V and 3 bases from J, leaving 10 bases between. The CDR3 protein is CASSPHRDTEAFF. The CDR3 nucleotides read TGTGCCAGCAGTCCCCACAGGGACACTGAAGCTTTCTTT.

The chain has TRBV7-3 and TRBJ1-2; D perhaps matches TRBD1 (6 bases). V gave up 1 base and J gave up 2 bases, with 14 bases separating them. Germline CDR1 and CDR2: SGHTA and FQGTGA. This CDR3 region has 16 residues. The CDR3 DNA follows: TGTGCCAGCAGCTTAAATAGCCAGGGGAGAAACTATGGCTACACCTTC. As protein: CASSLNSQGRNYGYTF.

This clone was seen a handful of times. This chain joins TRBV2 and TRBJ1-6, with 7 bases aligning to TRBD1. The CDR3 is made up of 14 amino acids. Germline trimming cut 6 bases from V and 5 bases from J; bases unmatched to any gene: 4. Germline CDR1 is SNHLY and CDR2 is FYNNEI. CDR3 in DNA: TGTGCCAGCAGAAGACAGGGCAATAATTCACCCCTCCACTTT. Translated, it gives CASRRQGNNSPLHF.

The J gene is TRBJ2-3, the V gene TRBV5-1; the D is unclear. CDR1 SGHRS and CDR2 YFSETQ come from the germline V gene. This CDR3 spans 14 amino acids. Trimming pared 4 bases from V and 2 bases from J, leaving 11 bases between. Here the CDR3 DNA reads TGCGCCAGCAGCCCCAACCTGGTCACAGATACGCAGTATTTT. This translates into CASSPNLVTDTQYF.

The V gene is TRBV11-2, the J gene TRBJ1-1; D not resolved. V was shortened by 3 bases and J by 3 bases, with 8 bases between the two germline ends. Germline CDR1 SGHAT, CDR2 FQNNGV. The CDR3 covers 13 residues. The CDR3 loop reads CASSFGMYTEAFF. The DNA of the CDR3 is TGTGCCAGCAGCTTCGGGATGTACACTGAAGCTTTCTTT.

This chain connects TRBV5-1 to TRBJ2-2; 8 bases match TRBD1. Germline-derived CDR1 and CDR2 are SGHRS and YFSETQ. The CDR3 runs 17 residues. Unmatched junction bases numbered 12, after V lost 4 bases and J lost 4 bases. DNA for the CDR3: TGCGCCAGCAGCCCTACCCGCGGACAGGGAAGCACCGGGGAGCTGTTTTTT. It encodes CASSPTRGQGSTGELFF.

The gene calls are TRBV7-8 and TRBJ2-5; 13 nucleotides line up with TRBD2. Germline loops: CDR1 SGHVS, CDR2 FQNEAQ. This CDR3 spans 17 amino acids. V lost 3 bases, J lost 7 bases, and 11 bases stayed unmatched. Here the CDR3 reads CASSLGLAGSLRRTQYF. The DNA of the CDR3 is TGTGCCAGCAGCTTGGGACTAGCGGGGAGCCTACGGAGGACCCAGTACTTC.

The rearrangement joins TRBV5-5 to TRBJ2-7; D uncertain. With 6 bases removed from V and 4 bases from J, the gap between germline ends came to 14 bases. This CDR3 comprises 13 residues. The V gene's germline CDR1 is SGHKS and CDR2 YYEKEE (reference sequence). The CDR3 is CASTSLLGYEQYF. CDR3 bases: TGTGCCAGCACTTCCTTGTTGGGTTACGAGCAGTACTTC. The full variable domain, completed using reference TRBV5-5 and TRBJ2-7, is DAGVTQSPTHLIKTRGQQVTLRCSPISGHKSVSWYQQVLGQGPQFIFQYYEKEERGRGNFPDRFSARQFPNYSSELNVNALLLGDSALYLCASTSLLGYEQYFGPGTRLTVT.

V is TRBV10-3 and J is TRBJ1-5; no clear D. Per germline, CDR1 ENHRY and CDR2 SYGVKD. Trimming shortened V by 3 bases and J by 6 bases, and 9 bases separated the two germline ends. The CDR3 is 13 residues long. The CDR3 sequence: CAISDYTSQPQHF. CDR3 DNA sequence: TGTGCCATCAGTGACTACACCTCTCAGCCCCAGCATTTT.

V usage is TRBV6-6 and J usage is TRBJ1-4; D ambiguous. Germline assignment: CDR1 MNHNY and CDR2 SVGAGI (reference sequence). Trimming removed 5 bases at V and 8 bases at J, with 12 bases between. CDR3 length equals 13 residues. The CDR3 sequence is CASSRRIQEKLFF. The CDR3, as DNA: TGTGCCAGCAGTCGAAGGATCCAGGAAAAACTGTTTTTT.

CDR3 in amino acids: CASSRYGYTF. The CDR3 coding sequence is TGTGCCAGCAGTCGATATGGCTACACCTTC. The chain is built from TRBV28 and TRBJ1-2; D gene unclear. The length of the CDR3 is 10 residues. Per germline, CDR1 MDHEN and CDR2 SYDVKM. With 5 bases removed from V and 5 bases from J, the gap between germline ends came to 3 bases.

This clone has a single count. This rearrangement joins TRBV25-1 to TRBJ2-2; possible D gene TRBD2, 5 bases. The CDR3 extends over 14 amino acids. Trimming stripped 6 bases from V and 7 bases from J, with 15 bases between. The V gene's germline CDR1 is MGHDK and CDR2 SYGVNS. In nucleotides, the CDR3 is TGTGCCAGCAGCCTGAGCGGTCTTCTCGGGGAGCTGTTTTTT. Protein product: CASSLSGLLGELFF.

CDR3: CASRLGNYEQYF. The CDR3 coding sequence is TGTGCCAGCAGGCTCGGGAACTACGAGCAGTACTTC. The rearrangement links TRBV5-6 to TRBJ2-7; D may be TRBD2 (5 bases). Trimming pared 5 bases from V and 3 bases from J, leaving 9 bases between. Germline CDR1 and CDR2: SGHDT and YYEEEE. The CDR3 contains 12 residues.

This chain links TRBV4-2 with TRBJ2-3; 9 nucleotides line up with TRBD2. The junction had 6 bases not matched to a gene; V was cut back by 0 bases and J by 2 bases. CDR3 length equals 17 residues. The germline gives CDR1 LGHNA, CDR2 YNFKEQ. The CDR3 DNA sequence: TGTGCCAGCAGCCAAGATCACCTAGCGGGGAACACAGATACGCAGTATTTT. The encoded protein is CASSQDHLAGNTDTQYF.

V and J are TRBV14 and TRBJ1-2, with D uncertain. V was cut by 2 bases and J by 1 base, with 5 bases left in between. The CDR3 runs 13 residues. Germline values: CDR1 SGHDN, CDR2 FVKESK. CDR3 sequence (DNA): TGTGCCAGCAGCCAATACAGTAACTATGGCTACACCTTC. Translation: CASSQYSNYGYTF.

The CDR3 here is CASSRDGTYYGYTF. In nucleotides, the CDR3 is TGTGCCAGCAGCCGGGACGGGACTTACTATGGCTACACCTTC. The chain couples TRBV6-5 to TRBJ1-2; a weak D match, TRBD1 (5 bases). Trimming took 6 bases from V and 3 from J, leaving 14 bases between them. Germline V lookup: CDR1 MNHEY, CDR2 SVGAGI. This CDR3 is 14 amino acids long.